This record covers a single T cell receptor (beta chain). The CDR3 sequence is 12 residues long. Germline assignment: CDR1 MNHNS and CDR2 SASEGT. The ends were cut back, 8 bases at V and 7 bases at J, with 15 bases in the middle. The table came from immunoSEQ multiplex PCR; TCRdb's copy has only in-frame clones and leaves some out. Found here are approximately 70,000 clones, just over 90% of them singletons; the top ten hold 4.5% to 5%. This entry is derived from a study of technical replicates of blood from several donors. Sequenced material: PBMCs. The chain links TRBV6-1 to TRBJ2-7; possible D gene TRBD1, 5 bases. The clonotype originates from a human donor in good health. Some clones in this sample may be carry-over from other donors' samples. The CDR3 reads CASGAGIWEQYF. The CDR3 DNA sequence: TGTGCCAGCGGAGCAGGGATTTGGGAGCAGTACTTC.